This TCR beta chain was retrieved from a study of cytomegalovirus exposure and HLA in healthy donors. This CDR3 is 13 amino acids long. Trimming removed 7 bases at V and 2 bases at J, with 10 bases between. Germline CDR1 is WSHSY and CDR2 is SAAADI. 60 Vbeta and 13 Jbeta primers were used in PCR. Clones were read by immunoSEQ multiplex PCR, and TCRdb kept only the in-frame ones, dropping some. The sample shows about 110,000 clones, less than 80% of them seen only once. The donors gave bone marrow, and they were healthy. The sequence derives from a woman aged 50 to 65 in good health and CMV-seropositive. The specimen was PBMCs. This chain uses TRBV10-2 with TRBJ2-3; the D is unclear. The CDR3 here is CASIRNLTDTQYF. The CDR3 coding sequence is TGCGCCAGCATTAGAAATCTCACAGATACGCAGTATTTT.